A selection of T cell receptor beta chains follows, all from one sample in a study of human T cells and chemical hapten exposure. TCRdb re-analysed the RACE reads in MiXCR, keeping a single row per CDR3 protein. The sample has tens of thousands of distinct CDR3 sequences, about a tenth seen once. Sequences were derived from whole blood, sampled in connection with sensitization to the hapten diphenylcyclopropenone (DPC). These receptors came from a woman aged 45-65 years with alopecia areata. Some clones in this sample may be carry-over from other donors' samples. The CDR3 runs from the conserved cysteine through the conserved F or W. The order of the fields is D gene, V gene, J gene, clone size, CDR3 DNA, CDR3 protein. The D gene is left open where the match is weak. Clone size, where shown, is once, few, many, or a class for clones that have expanded.

-	TRBV11-2	TRBJ2-1	few	TGTGCCAGCAGCTTAGCGGGAGTAACAAATGAGCAGTTCTTC	CASSLAGVTNEQFF
-	TRBV19	TRBJ2-1	-	TGTGCCAGTAGTATGCAGGTTTCCTACAATGAGCAGTTCTTC	CASSMQVSYNEQFF
-	TRBV12-3/TRBV12-4	TRBJ2-3	many	TGTGCCAGCAGTTATAAGGACCCAGATACGCAGTATTTT	CASSYKDPDTQYF
TRBD2	TRBV10-2	TRBJ2-1	many	TGCGCCAGTCGACCGACGAGCGGGATTCGAGTCAGGGAGCAGTTCTTC	CASRPTSGIRVREQFF
TRBD2	TRBV29-1	TRBJ2-3	-	TGCAGCGTCAGGACTAGCGGACGCACAGATACGCAGTATTTT	CSVRTSGRTDTQYF
-	TRBV2	TRBJ1-3	many	TGTGCCAGCAGGGCGGACATCTCTGGAAACACCATATATTTT	CASRADISGNTIYF
TRBD1	TRBV20-1	TRBJ2-7	many	TGCAGTGCCCCCTGGGACAGGGGTTACGAGCAGTACTTC	CSAPWDRGYEQYF
TRBD1	TRBV20-1	TRBJ2-3	many	TGCAGTGCTACCCGGACAGGGCGGCGGTATACGCAGTATTTT	CSATRTGRRYTQYF
-	TRBV29-1	TRBJ1-2	few	TGCAGCGTTTACGGCCGGGGAGGCTACACCTTC	CSVYGRGGYTF
-	TRBV9	TRBJ1-1	many	TGTGCCAGCAGCCCCCCCCCGGACACTGAAGCTTTCTTT	CASSPPPDTEAFF
-	TRBV29-1	TRBJ2-3	-	TGCAGCGTTGCTAGTTCTAGCACAGATACGCAGTATTTT	CSVASSSTDTQYF